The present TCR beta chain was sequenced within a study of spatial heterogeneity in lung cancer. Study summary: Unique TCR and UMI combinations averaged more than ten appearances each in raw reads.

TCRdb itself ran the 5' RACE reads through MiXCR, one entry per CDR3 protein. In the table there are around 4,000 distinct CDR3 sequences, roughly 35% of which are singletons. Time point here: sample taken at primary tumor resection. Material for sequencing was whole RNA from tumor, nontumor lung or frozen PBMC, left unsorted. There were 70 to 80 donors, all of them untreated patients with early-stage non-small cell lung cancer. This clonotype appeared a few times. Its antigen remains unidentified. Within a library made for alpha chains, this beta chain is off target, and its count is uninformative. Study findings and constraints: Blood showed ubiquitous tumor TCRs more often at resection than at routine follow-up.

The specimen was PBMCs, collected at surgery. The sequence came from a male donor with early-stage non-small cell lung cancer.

The CDR3 sequence is CASSSPSRAQYF. CDR3 nucleotides: TGTGCCAGCAGCTCCCCGAGTAGGGCCCAGTACTTC. V and J are TRBV7-6 and TRBJ2-5; D unresolved. The V and J ends lost 4 bases and 9 bases respectively, with 12 bases between them. Germline V lookup: CDR1 SGHVS, CDR2 FNYEAQ. This CDR3 spans 12 amino acids.